The clone carrying this TCR beta chain was observed a single time. The sample belongs to a study of OX40 agonist ivuxolimab in advanced cancers. Study-wide background: Of the participants, approximately 36% had some prior anti-PD-1, anti-PD-L1 or anti-CTLA-4 therapy, which was allowed.

Germline V gene lookup returns CDR1 SEHNR and CDR2 FQNEAQ (reference sequence). V gave up 0 bases and J gave up 6 bases, with 6 bases separating them. The CDR3 covers 12 residues. Profiling relied on immunoSEQ multiplex PCR, and the TCRdb table lists in-frame clones only, not all of them. The sample consists of 80,000 to 100,000 clones, approximately 90% of them appearing once. This receptor was identified in an adult with an advanced solid tumor such as melanoma, head and neck, liver or kidney cancer. This specimen was CD4+ or CD8+ T cells sorted from blood, taken in a trial of the OX40 agonist ivuxolimab. The chain employs TRBV7-9 and TRBJ2-7, with D perhaps being TRBD1 or TRBD2 (5 bases each). CDR3 sequence (DNA): TGTGCCAGCAGCTTAGCGAGGGGCGAGCAGTACTTC. It translates to CASSLARGEQYF.